The sequence of this T cell receptor (beta chain) was determined in a study of regulatory T cells in long-lasting Graves disease. Broader study findings: In persistent patients, shared public clonotypes (2,741) outnumbered those in new patients (966). Blood alone, not thyroid tissue, was studied.

Time point in this sample: persistent/refractory GD, antithyroid drugs over 5 years with positive TRAb. The TCR library was made from RNA that had been extracted from PBMCs in TRIzol. V lost 11 bases and J 3 bases, leaving 14 bases between the germline ends. The CDR3 is 12 amino acids. The germline CDR1 and CDR2 sequences are ENHRY and SYGVKD. The sample holds a few counts of this clonotype. Its cognate antigen is unknown. Arm-PCR of CDR3 regions and iRepertoire HTBI primers were the basis on which TCR beta libraries were built. TCRdb used MiXCR to reprocess the multiplex PCR reads, holding one entry per CDR3 protein. The sample records a few hundred thousand distinct CDR3 sequences, approximately 25% being singletons.

This specimen was peripheral blood mononuclear cells (PBMCs), taken when the disease was refractory, from a patient treated with antithyroid drugs. The receptor was isolated from a woman aged 40 to 49 with Graves disease. V is TRBV10-3 and J is TRBJ2-7, with D uncertain. CDR3 residues: CAASSKSYEQYF. The CDR3 nucleotides read TGTGCCGCCTCCTCCAAGAGCTACGAGCAGTACTTC.